The clone carrying this T cell receptor beta chain was seen a few times. Source study methods: Researchers report that nucleated cell counts were estimated from reference gene primer amplification. Some clones are missing from TCRdb's copy, which holds only in-frame ones; the method was immunoSEQ multiplex PCR. The DNA was the basis for D and trimming; V, J and clone size are from that table. The sample includes approximately 280,000 clones, approximately 84% of them seen just once. The Seattle patients, enrolled during active infection, were followed longitudinally. CDR3 length: 16 residues. Germline CDR1 SGHRS, CDR2 YFSETQ. The V and J ends lost 4 bases and 0 bases, in that order; junction bases with no gene match: 3. The data originate from a study of blood T cell repertoires in COVID-19. Study details: Collection of acute and convalescent COVID-19 samples took place in the United States, Italy and Spain. T cells, B-cell-depleted T cells, or PBMCs provided the cDNA or gDNA that served as material.

The sequencing input was peripheral blood. The genes are TRBV5-1 and TRBJ2-6, with 8 bases that match TRBD2. This clonotype was obtained from a human donor with COVID-19, enrolled during active disease. The donor label of this sample is uncertain. The DNA of the CDR3 is TGCGCCAGCAGCCGGGGGGGCAACTCTGGGGCCAACGTCCTGACTTTC. It yields the protein CASSRGGNSGANVLTF.